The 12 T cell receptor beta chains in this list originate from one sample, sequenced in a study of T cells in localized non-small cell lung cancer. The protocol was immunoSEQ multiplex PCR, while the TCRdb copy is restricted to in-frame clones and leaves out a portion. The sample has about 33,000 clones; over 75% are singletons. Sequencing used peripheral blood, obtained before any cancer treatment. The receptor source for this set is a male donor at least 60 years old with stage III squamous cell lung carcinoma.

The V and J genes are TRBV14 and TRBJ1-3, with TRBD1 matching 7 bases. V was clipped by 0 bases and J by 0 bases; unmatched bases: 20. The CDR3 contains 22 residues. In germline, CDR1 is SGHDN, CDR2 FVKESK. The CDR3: CASSQDRAPGTVSFNSGNTIYF. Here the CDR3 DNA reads TGTGCCAGCAGCCAAGATCGCGCTCCCGGGACAGTTTCATTTAACTCTGGAAACACCATATATTTT.

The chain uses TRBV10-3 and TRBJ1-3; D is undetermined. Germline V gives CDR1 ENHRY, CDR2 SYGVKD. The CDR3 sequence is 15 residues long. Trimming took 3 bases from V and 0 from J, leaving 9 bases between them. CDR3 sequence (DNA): TGTGCCATCAGTGAAGTCGTGAGCTCTGGAAACACCATATATTTT. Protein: CAISEVVSSGNTIYF.

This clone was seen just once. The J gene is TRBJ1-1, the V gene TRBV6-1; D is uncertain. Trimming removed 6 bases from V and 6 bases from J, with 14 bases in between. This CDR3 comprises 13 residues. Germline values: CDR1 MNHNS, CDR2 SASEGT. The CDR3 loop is CASRPDIRSEAFF. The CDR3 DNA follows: TGTGCCAGCAGGCCCGACATCCGATCTGAAGCTTTCTTT.

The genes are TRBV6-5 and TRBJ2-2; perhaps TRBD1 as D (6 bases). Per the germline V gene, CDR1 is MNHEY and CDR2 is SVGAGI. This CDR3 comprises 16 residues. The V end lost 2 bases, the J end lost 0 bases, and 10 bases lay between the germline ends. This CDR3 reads CASSYLTGTNTGELFF. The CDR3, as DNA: TGTGCCAGCAGTTACCTGACAGGAACGAACACCGGGGAGCTGTTTTTT.

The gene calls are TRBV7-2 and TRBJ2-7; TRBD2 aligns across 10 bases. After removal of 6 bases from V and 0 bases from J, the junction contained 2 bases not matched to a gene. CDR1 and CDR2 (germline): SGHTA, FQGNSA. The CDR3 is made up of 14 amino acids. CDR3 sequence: CASRASGSSYEQYF. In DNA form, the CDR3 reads TGTGCCAGCAGAGCTAGCGGGAGCTCCTACGAGCAGTACTTC.

CDR3 sequence reads: CASSSKRGPNEQFF. The CDR3 nucleotides are TGTGCCAGCAGTAGCAAGCGGGGGCCCAATGAGCAGTTCTTC. This chain connects TRBV7-2 to TRBJ2-1; TRBD2 matches at 8 bases. Germline CDR1 SGHTA, CDR2 FQGNSA. The V segment lost 6 bases and the J segment 6 bases; nucleotides outside the gene matches: 7. The CDR3 is 14 residues long.

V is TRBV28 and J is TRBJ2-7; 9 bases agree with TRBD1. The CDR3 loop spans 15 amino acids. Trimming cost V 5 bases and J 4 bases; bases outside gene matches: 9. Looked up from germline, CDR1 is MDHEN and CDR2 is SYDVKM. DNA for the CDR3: TGTGCCAGCAGTGCACCCGGGACAGGGCATTACGAGCAGTACTTC. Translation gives CASSAPGTGHYEQYF.

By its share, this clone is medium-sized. Here the CDR3 DNA reads TGTGCCAGCAGCGTAGACATAATGCCCACCCCTAACTATGGCTACACCTTC. This sequence encodes CASSVDIMPTPNYGYTF. This chain uses TRBV9 with TRBJ1-2, with no clear D. Trimming shortened V by 0 bases and J by 0 bases, and 15 bases separated the two germline ends. Germline CDR1 and CDR2: SGDLS and YYNGEE. The CDR3 covers 17 residues.

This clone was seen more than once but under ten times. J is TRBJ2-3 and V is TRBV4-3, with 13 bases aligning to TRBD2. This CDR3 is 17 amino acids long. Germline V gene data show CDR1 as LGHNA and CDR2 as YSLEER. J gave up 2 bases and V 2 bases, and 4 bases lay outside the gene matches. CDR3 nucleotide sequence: TGCGCCAGCAGCCAATCCGGGACTAGCGGGAACACAGATACGCAGTATTTT. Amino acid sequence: CASSQSGTSGNTDTQYF.

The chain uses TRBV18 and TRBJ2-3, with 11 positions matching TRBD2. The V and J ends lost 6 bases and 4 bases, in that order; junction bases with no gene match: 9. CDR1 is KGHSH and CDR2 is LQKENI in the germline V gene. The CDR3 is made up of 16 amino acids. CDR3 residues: CASSLMTSGNPDTQYF. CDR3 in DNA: TGTGCCAGCTCCCTTATGACTAGCGGGAACCCAGATACGCAGTATTTT.

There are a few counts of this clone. Written as DNA, the CDR3 is TGTGCCAGCACAGGCGGGATAAACACCGGGGAGCTGTTTTTT. Amino acids: CASTGGINTGELFF. V usage is TRBV7-2 and J usage is TRBJ2-2; D is possibly TRBD2 (6 bases). This CDR3 region has 14 residues. CDR1 and CDR2 (germline): SGHTA, FQGNSA. Deletions cut 7 bases from V and 2 bases from J, with 11 bases between.

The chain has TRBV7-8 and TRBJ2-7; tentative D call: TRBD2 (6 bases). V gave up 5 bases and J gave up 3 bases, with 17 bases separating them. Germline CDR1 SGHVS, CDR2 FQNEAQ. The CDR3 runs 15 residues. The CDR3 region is CASSHPGTSVYEQYF. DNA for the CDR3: TGTGCCAGCAGCCACCCCGGGACTTCTGTCTACGAGCAGTACTTC.